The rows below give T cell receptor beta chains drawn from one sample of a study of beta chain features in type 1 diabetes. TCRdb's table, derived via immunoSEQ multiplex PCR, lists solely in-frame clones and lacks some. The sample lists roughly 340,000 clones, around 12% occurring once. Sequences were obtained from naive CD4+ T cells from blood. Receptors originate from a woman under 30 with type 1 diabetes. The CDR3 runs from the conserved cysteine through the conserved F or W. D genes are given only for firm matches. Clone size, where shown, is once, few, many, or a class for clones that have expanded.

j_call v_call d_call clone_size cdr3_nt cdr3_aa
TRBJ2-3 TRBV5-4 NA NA TGTGCCAGCAGCCTCCGGACGGAAGGGGTAACGCAGTATTTT CASSLRTEGVTQYF
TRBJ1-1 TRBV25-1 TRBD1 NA TGTGCCAGCAAACGGACAGGGGGAGAAGCTTTCTTT CASKRTGGEAFF
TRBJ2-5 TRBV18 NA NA TGTGCCAGCTCACAGTCACGGGAGACCCAGTACTTC CASSQSRETQYF
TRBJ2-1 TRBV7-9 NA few TGTGCCAGCAGCTCAGGTGAGCAGTTCTTC CASSSGEQFF
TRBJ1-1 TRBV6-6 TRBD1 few TGTGCCAGCAGCCCAGGGGGGATGAACACTGAAGCTTTCTTT CASSPGGMNTEAFF
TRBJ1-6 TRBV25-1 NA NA TGTGCCAGCAGTGAAGGTAGCATAGGCTGGCCACCCCTCCACTTT CASSEGSIGWPPLHF
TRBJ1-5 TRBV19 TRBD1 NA TGTGCCAGTAGTAGGGGACAGCTAACACCGAGCAATCAGCCCCAGCATTTT CASSRGQLTPSNQPQHF
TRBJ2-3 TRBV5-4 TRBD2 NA TGTGCCAGCAGCTTGGGGGCTAGCGGGACCACAGATACGCAGTATTTT CASSLGASGTTDTQYF
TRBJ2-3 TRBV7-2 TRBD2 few TGTGCCAGCAGCCCGGGACTAGCGGGGGGCACAGATACGCAGTATTTT CASSPGLAGGTDTQYF
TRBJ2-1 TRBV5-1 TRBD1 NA TGCGCCAGCAGCTTCCGACCGGGACAGGGCAATAATGAGCAGTTCTTC CASSFRPGQGNNEQFF
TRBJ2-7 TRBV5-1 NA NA TGCGCCAGCAGCTTGTACCCAGGTCTCTCCTACGAGCAGTACTTC CASSLYPGLSYEQYF
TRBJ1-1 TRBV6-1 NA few TGTGCCAGCAGTGCAGGGGCGAACACTGAAGCTTTCTTT CASSAGANTEAFF
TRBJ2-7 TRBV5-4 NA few TGTGCCAGCAGCGGTGACTTATCCTACGAGCAGTACTTC CASSGDLSYEQYF
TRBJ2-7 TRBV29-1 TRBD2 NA TGCAGCGTTGAAGATCAAGCGGGATCGATCGAGCAGTACTTC CSVEDQAGSIEQYF
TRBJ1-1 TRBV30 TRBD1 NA TGTGCCTGGAGTGTTCGGGTGGGACAGGTGAACACTGAAGCTTTCTTT CAWSVRVGQVNTEAFF
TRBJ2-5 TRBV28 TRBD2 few TGTGCCAGCAGGGGACTAAGCCAAGAGACCCAGTACTTC CASRGLSQETQYF
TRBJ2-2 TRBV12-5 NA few TGTGCTAGTGGTTTGGGACAGAACACCGGGGAGCTGTTTTTT CASGLGQNTGELFF
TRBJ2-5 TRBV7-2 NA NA TGTGCCAGCAGCCGCATCCCCGAGGCGCCCGAGACCCAGTACTTC CASSRIPEAPETQYF
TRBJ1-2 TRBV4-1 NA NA TGCGCCAGCAGCCTCCCCGTCGCGGGGGGGGTCTATGGCTACACCTTC CASSLPVAGGVYGYTF
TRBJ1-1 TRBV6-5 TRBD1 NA TGTGCCAGCGGGGACAGCCTTAGTAACACTGAAGCTTTCTTT CASGDSLSNTEAFF
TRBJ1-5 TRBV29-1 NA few TGCAGCGTTGCAGGGAGCAATCAGCCCCAGCATTTT CSVAGSNQPQHF
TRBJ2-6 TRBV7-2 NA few TGTGCCAGCAGCCCCGGGAGCTCCGTCCTGACTTTC CASSPGSSVLTF
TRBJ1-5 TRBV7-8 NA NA TGTGCCAGCAGCCCAGGTGAGGGCCGTTCCCGCAATCAGCCCCAGCATTTT CASSPGEGRSRNQPQHF
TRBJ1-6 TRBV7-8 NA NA TGTGCCAGCAGCTTAGGTGACATCAATTCACCCCTCCACTTT CASSLGDINSPLHF
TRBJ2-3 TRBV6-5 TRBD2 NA TGTGCCAGCAGAACGGGACTAGCAACAGATACGCAGTATTTT CASRTGLATDTQYF
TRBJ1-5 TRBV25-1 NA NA TGTGCCAGCAGTGTCAGGGAAGGACAGCCCCAGCATTTT CASSVREGQPQHF
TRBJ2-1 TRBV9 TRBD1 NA TGTGCCAGCAGCACACGACAGGGGAACGATGAGCAGTTCTTC CASSTRQGNDEQFF
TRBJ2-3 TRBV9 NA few TGTGCCAGCAGCGTAGCTACAGATACGCAGTATTTT CASSVATDTQYF
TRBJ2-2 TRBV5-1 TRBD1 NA TGCGCCAGCAGCTTTTTTTTGGACAGGGGTGACGGGGAGCTGTTTTTT CASSFFLDRGDGELFF
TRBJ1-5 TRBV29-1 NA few TGCAGCGTTCAGGAATACGGCAATCAGCCCCAGCATTTT CSVQEYGNQPQHF
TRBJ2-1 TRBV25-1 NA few TGTGCCAGCAGTGAATGGAACGGAGTGGATGAGCAGTTCTTC CASSEWNGVDEQFF
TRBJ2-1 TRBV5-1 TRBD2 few TGCGCCAGCAGCTTGGAAGCGGGAATCTACAATGAGCAGTTCTTC CASSLEAGIYNEQFF
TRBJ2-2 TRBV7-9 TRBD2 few TGTGCCAGCAGACGAAGGACTAGCGGGCCTGCCGGGGAGCTGTTTTTT CASRRRTSGPAGELFF